This passage covers 19 T cell receptor beta chains from one sample sequenced in a study of STAT5B mutations in CD4+ large granular lymphocyte leukemia. TCRdb's copy holds only in-frame clones and misses some; the assay was immunoSEQ multiplex PCR. The sample carries some 33,000 clones, about 70% recorded once. Sequencing was done on a sample of CD4+ T cells from blood buffy coats. The receptors were gathered from a human donor in good health.

This clone appeared a single time. The rearrangement joins TRBV7-2 to TRBJ2-1, with D maybe TRBD1 (7 bases). Trimming pared 4 bases from V and 9 bases from J, leaving 25 bases between. This CDR3 has 17 residues. Germline V lookup: CDR1 SGHTA, CDR2 FQGNSA. The CDR3 loop is CASSSALTGTLGGEQFF. CDR3 nucleotides: TGTGCCAGCAGCTCGGCCTTGACAGGGACACTCGGGGGTGAGCAGTTCTTC.

The rearrangement joins TRBV5-1 to TRBJ2-1, with 8 bases lining up with TRBD1. Germline CDR1 is SGHRS and CDR2 is YFSETQ. This CDR3 has 15 residues. V gave up 0 bases and J gave up 6 bases; unmatched junction bases: 5. The DNA for the CDR3 is TGCGCCAGCAGCTTGGCCGGGACAGGCCCCAATGAGCAGTTCTTC. It specifies CASSLAGTGPNEQFF.

This chain links TRBV11-3 with TRBJ2-7; TRBD1 aligns across 8 bases. This CDR3 spans 15 amino acids. CDR1 is SGHNT, CDR2 YENEEA, per germline. The V gene end was trimmed by 6 bases and the J gene end by 4 bases; junction bases not matched to a gene: 11. The CDR3 reads CASSTSRDRWYEQYF. CDR3 in DNA: TGTGCCAGCAGTACCTCCCGGGACAGGTGGTACGAGCAGTACTTC.

The rearrangement joins TRBV30 to TRBJ1-5; 7 bases map to TRBD1. CDR1 is GTSNPN, CDR2 SVGIG, per germline (reference sequence). Trimming cost V 3 bases and J 0 bases; bases outside gene matches: 2. The CDR3 loop spans 14 amino acids. The CDR3 is CAWSRDSSNQPQHF. The CDR3 coding sequence is TGTGCCTGGAGCCGGGACAGTAGCAATCAGCCCCAGCATTTT.

The V gene is TRBV11-2, the J gene TRBJ2-1; perhaps TRBD2 as D (5 bases). The V gene's germline CDR1 is SGHAT and CDR2 FQNNGV. CDR3 length: 14 amino acids. Trimming removed 2 bases from V and 4 bases from J, with 9 bases in between. The CDR3: CASSLLSGYNEQFF. The CDR3 DNA reads TGTGCCAGCAGCTTACTCAGCGGTTACAATGAGCAGTTCTTC. The full variable domain, rest sourced from reference TRBV11-2 and TRBJ2-1, is EAGVAQSPRYKIIEKRQSVAFWCNPISGHATLYWYQQILGQGPKLLIQFQNNGVVDDSQLPKDRFSAERLKGVDSTLKIQPAKLEDSAVYLCASSLLSGYNEQFFGPGTRLTVL.

The chain employs TRBV6-5 and TRBJ2-5, with D perhaps given as TRBD1 or TRBD2 (6 bases each). The CDR3 is 15 residues long. CDR1 MNHEY and CDR2 SVGAGI come from the germline V gene. Trimming left V 1 base short and J 5 bases short, with 14 bases between. CDR3 nucleotides: TGTGCCAGCAGTTACTTATTAAGGGGGGAGGAGACCCAGTACTTC. Translation gives CASSYLLRGEETQYF.

The chain links TRBV7-9 to TRBJ2-5; D gene unclear. Per germline, CDR1 SEHNR and CDR2 FQNEAQ (reference sequence). V was shortened by 3 bases and J by 0 bases, with 8 bases between the two germline ends. The CDR3 loop spans 14 amino acids. The CDR3 nucleotides are TGTGCCAGCAGCTTGAGTACATACCAAGAGACCCAGTACTTC. This gives the protein CASSLSTYQETQYF.

The chain joins TRBV4-2 to TRBJ2-5; D might be TRBD2 (5 bases). V was shortened by 4 bases and J by 1 base, with 10 bases between the two germline ends. Germline CDR1 LGHNA, CDR2 YNFKEQ. This CDR3 is built from 14 residues. CDR3: CASSLSGFQETQYF. CDR3 DNA: TGTGCCAGCAGCCTGAGCGGCTTCCAAGAGACCCAGTACTTC.

The CDR3 DNA follows: TGTGCCAGCAGTTACATGCACCACTCGGGGGGGGGAGTCGGCGGGGAGCTGTTTTTT. This codes for CASSYMHHSGGGVGGELFF. The gene calls are TRBV6-7 and TRBJ2-2; 8 bases are a match to TRBD2. TRBV6-7 is sorted into the ORF group, with uncertain function. J was trimmed by 7 bases and V by 2 bases; bases with no gene match: 18. The CDR3 has 19 residues.

The chain couples TRBV28 to TRBJ2-5; tentative D call: TRBD1 (6 bases). Between the trimmed V and J ends, which lost 2 bases and 1 base, there was a span of 14 bases. This CDR3 is 16 amino acids long. The germline V gene has CDR1 MDHEN and CDR2 SYDVKM. The chain's CDR3 is CASSLKGYRVQETQYF. The CDR3 DNA sequence: TGTGCCAGCAGTTTAAAAGGGTACAGGGTCCAAGAGACCCAGTACTTC.

The rearrangement joins TRBV27 to TRBJ2-3; 12 nucleotides match TRBD2. This CDR3 is built from 16 residues. J gave up 4 bases and V 6 bases, and 8 bases lay outside the gene matches. CDR1 and CDR2 from the germline V gene are MNHEY and SMNVEV (reference sequence). This chain's CDR3 is CASRWRTSGVPDTQYF. CDR3 in DNA: TGTGCCAGCAGATGGAGGACTAGCGGGGTACCAGATACGCAGTATTTT.

CDR3 nucleotide sequence: TGTGCCATCAGTGAAATATCAGACGGTGGCTACACCTTC. This encodes CAISEISDGGYTF. V is TRBV10-3 and J is TRBJ1-2, with unresolved D. This CDR3 comprises 13 residues. V was pared by 3 bases and J by 7 bases, with 12 bases between. Per the germline V gene, CDR1 is ENHRY and CDR2 is SYGVKD.

V gene TRBV2 combines with J gene TRBJ2-5; D remains unclear. CDR1 is SNHLY and CDR2 is FYNNEI in the germline V gene. The V end lost 3 bases, the J end lost 5 bases, and 7 bases lay between the germline ends. This CDR3 is 12 amino acids long. The CDR3 region has the DNA TGTGCCAGCAGTGACCAGGCGGAGACCCAGTACTTC. Translation gives CASSDQAETQYF.

The rearrangement joins TRBV11-2 to TRBJ1-5; D might be TRBD1 (5 bases). Germline V gene lookup returns CDR1 SGHAT and CDR2 FQNNGV. V was shortened by 7 bases and J by 0 bases, with 7 bases between the two germline ends. The CDR3 consists of 13 residues. The CDR3 sequence is CASNGHSNQPQHF. The CDR3 bases are TGTGCCAGCAATGGACATAGCAATCAGCCCCAGCATTTT.

J is TRBJ2-3 and V is TRBV19; D ambiguous. CDR1 and CDR2 (germline): LNHDA, SQIVND (reference sequence). The ends were cut back, 5 bases at V and 6 bases at J, with 6 bases in the middle. The CDR3 runs 11 residues. In DNA form, the CDR3 reads TGTGCCAGTAGTCGTTCTGATACGCAGTATTTT. It codes for CASSRSDTQYF.

J is TRBJ1-5 and V is TRBV7-2; D remains unclear. V lost 4 bases to trimming and J lost 3 bases, with 7 bases between them. The CDR3 consists of 13 residues. Germline V gene lookup returns CDR1 SGHTA and CDR2 FQGNSA. For the CDR3, the DNA is TGTGCCAGCAGCTCGGACGTCAATCAGCCCCAGCATTTT. The encoded protein is CASSSDVNQPQHF. Full variable domain (rest looked up from reference TRBV7-2 and TRBJ1-5): GAGVSQSPSNKVTEKGKDVELRCDPISGHTALYWYRQSLGQGLEFLIYFQGNSAPDKSGLPSDRFSAERTGGSVSTLTIQRTQQEDSAVYLCASSSDVNQPQHFGDGTRLSIL.

The gene calls are TRBV6-5 and TRBJ2-7, with TRBD1 matching over 7 bases. The CDR3 runs 13 residues. Germline-derived CDR1 and CDR2 are MNHEY and SVGAGI. The junction had 4 bases not matched to a gene; V was cut back by 6 bases and J by 2 bases. The CDR3 here is CASRPGTAYEQYF. Here the CDR3 DNA reads TGTGCCAGCAGGCCCGGGACAGCCTACGAGCAGTACTTC.

The V call is TRBV10-3, the J call TRBJ2-7, with TRBD1 matching 7 bases. The germline V gene encodes CDR1 ENHRY and CDR2 SYGVKD. This CDR3 is built from 14 residues. V trimming: 2 bases; J trimming: 6 bases; junction bases outside the gene matches: 7. CDR3 loop: CAISEGQAVGEQYF. The CDR3 coding sequence is TGTGCCATCAGTGAGGGACAGGCCGTGGGCGAGCAGTACTTC.

The chain is built from TRBV2 and TRBJ2-4, with D perhaps assigned TRBD1 or TRBD2 (5 bases each). In germline, CDR1 is SNHLY, CDR2 FYNNEI. Trimming left V 6 bases short and J 7 bases short, with 16 bases between. The CDR3 totals 14 residues. CDR3 amino acids: CASSLRGTLNIQYF. Here the CDR3 DNA reads TGTGCCAGCAGCCTCCGGGGCACCTTGAACATTCAGTACTTC.